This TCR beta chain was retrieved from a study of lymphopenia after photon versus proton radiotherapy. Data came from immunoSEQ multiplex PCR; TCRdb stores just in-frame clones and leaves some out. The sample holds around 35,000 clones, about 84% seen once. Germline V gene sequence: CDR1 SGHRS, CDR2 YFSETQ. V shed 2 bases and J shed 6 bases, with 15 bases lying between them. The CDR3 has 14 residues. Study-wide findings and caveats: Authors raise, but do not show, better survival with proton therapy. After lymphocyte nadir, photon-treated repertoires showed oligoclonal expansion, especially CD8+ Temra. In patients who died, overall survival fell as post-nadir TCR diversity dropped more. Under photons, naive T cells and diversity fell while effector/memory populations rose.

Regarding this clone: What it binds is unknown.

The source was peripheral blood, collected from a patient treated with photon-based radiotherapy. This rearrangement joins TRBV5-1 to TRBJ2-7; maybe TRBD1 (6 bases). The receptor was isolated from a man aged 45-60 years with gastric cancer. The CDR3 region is CASSFTGWLVEQYF. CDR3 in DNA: TGCGCCAGCAGCTTCACAGGGTGGCTAGTCGAGCAGTACTTC.